Following are 5 T cell receptor beta chains from one sample sequenced in a study of chemoradiotherapy in HPV16-positive cancers. TCRdb's table, derived via immunoSEQ multiplex PCR, lists solely in-frame clones and lacks some. The data contain some 12,000 clones, roughly nine tenths of them singletons. The specimen was blood, collected from a patient who underwent chemoradiotherapy. These receptors were collected from a human donor with HPV-associated anogenital cancer.

J is TRBJ1-3 and V is TRBV5-1, with a weak D call TRBD1 (6 bases). Germline CDR1 SGHRS, CDR2 YFSETQ. The CDR3 loop spans 15 amino acids. Trimming took off 2 bases at V and 2 bases at J, with 11 bases between the two ends. The CDR3 DNA follows: TGCGCCAGCAGCTTACAGGGAGCCCCTGGAAACACCATATATTTT. It translates to CASSLQGAPGNTIYF.

A few counts support this clone. CDR3 bases: TGTGCCAGCAGTACAGGGAACTATGGCTACACCTTC. Protein sequence: CASSTGNYGYTF. The rearrangement uses TRBV25-1 and TRBJ1-2, with D tentatively TRBD1 (6 bases). CDR1 is MGHDK, CDR2 SYGVNS, per germline. The CDR3 length is 12 residues. The germline V and J ends were trimmed by 5 bases and 2 bases, with 6 bases remaining between them.

The chain carries TRBV9 and TRBJ2-5; D may be TRBD2 (6 bases). CDR3 length: 14 residues. Germline V lookup: CDR1 SGDLS, CDR2 YYNGEE. Between the trimmed V and J ends, which lost 4 bases and 5 bases, there was a span of 15 bases. The CDR3 sequence is CASSPWTAGETQYF. DNA for the CDR3: TGTGCCAGCAGCCCCTGGACCGCGGGGGAGACCCAGTACTTC.

The chain carries TRBV4-1 and TRBJ2-5; D remains unclear. Deletions cut 0 bases from V and 1 base from J, with 9 bases between. This CDR3 has 15 residues. The germline V gene has CDR1 MGHRA and CDR2 YSYEKL. CDR3 nucleotides: TGCGCCAGCAGCCAAGATCCTGACCCCCAAGAGACCCAGTACTTC. Its protein product is CASSQDPDPQETQYF.

The J gene is TRBJ2-7, the V gene TRBV5-5; D gene unclear. Germline V gene lookup returns CDR1 SGHKS and CDR2 YYEKEE (reference sequence). There are 12 residues in the CDR3. V was trimmed by 3 bases and J by 0 bases, leaving 4 bases between them. CDR3 coding DNA: TGTGCCAGCAGCTCCCTCTCCTACGAGCAGTACTTC. Its translation: CASSSLSYEQYF.